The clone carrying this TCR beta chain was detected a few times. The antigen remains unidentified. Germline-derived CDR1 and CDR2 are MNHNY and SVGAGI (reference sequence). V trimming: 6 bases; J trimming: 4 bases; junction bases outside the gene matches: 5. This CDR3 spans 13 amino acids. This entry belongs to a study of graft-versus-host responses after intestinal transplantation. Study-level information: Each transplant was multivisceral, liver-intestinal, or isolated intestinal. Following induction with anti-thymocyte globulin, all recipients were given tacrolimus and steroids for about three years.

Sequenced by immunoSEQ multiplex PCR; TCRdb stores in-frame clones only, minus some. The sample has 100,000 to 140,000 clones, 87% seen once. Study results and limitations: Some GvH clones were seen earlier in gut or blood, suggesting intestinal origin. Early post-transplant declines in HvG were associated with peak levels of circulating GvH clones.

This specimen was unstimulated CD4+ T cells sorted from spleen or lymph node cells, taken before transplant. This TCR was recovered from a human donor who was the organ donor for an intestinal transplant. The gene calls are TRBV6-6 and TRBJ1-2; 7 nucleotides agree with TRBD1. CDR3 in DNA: TGTGCCAGCAGCATCGGACAGGCCTATGGCTACACCTTC. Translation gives CASSIGQAYGYTF.